This T cell receptor beta chain was recovered during a study of early T cells in non-severe SARS-CoV-2 infection. The length of the CDR3 is 16 residues. Per the germline V gene, CDR1 is SEHNR and CDR2 is FQNEAQ (reference sequence). V dropped 1 base and J dropped 7; count of bases not matched to a gene: 12. TCRdb used MiXCR to reprocess the 5' RACE reads, holding one entry per CDR3 protein. The sample records about 77,000 distinct CDR3 sequences, roughly an eighth being singletons. This sample comprised whole blood, obtained at baseline. V is TRBV7-9 and J is TRBJ1-2; 7 nucleotides align to TRBD1. This TCR was recovered from an adult who was a healthcare worker with PCR-confirmed SARS-CoV-2 infection or an uninfected control (not recorded which). The donor label of this sample is uncertain. CDR3 sequence reads: CASSLGQGQLRGGYTF. The CDR3 DNA sequence: TGTGCCAGCAGCTTAGGACAGGGTCAACTACGAGGTGGCTACACCTTC.